The rows below give T cell receptor beta chains drawn from one sample of a study of cytomegalovirus exposure and HLA in healthy donors. The method was immunoSEQ multiplex PCR; TCRdb's version includes in-frame clones alone and lacks a portion of them. The sample lists 150,000 to 200,000 clones, approximately 85% occurring once. Material: PBMCs. The source of these receptors is a man between 18 and 29 years old in good health and CMV-seronegative. Both conserved end residues are part of each CDR3. Fields, in order: D gene, V gene, clone size, J gene, CDR3 protein, CDR3 DNA. A D gene is named only where the DNA matches it firmly. Clone size is not always given. Where it is, it says once, few, many or a class for expanded clones.

D gene: TRBD1; V gene: TRBV2; clone size: .; J gene: TRBJ2-6; CDR3 protein: CAATGTGGSGANVLTF; CDR3 DNA: TGTGCCGCCACGGGGACAGGGGGCTCTGGGGCCAACGTCCTGACTTTC
D gene: TRBD1; V gene: TRBV15; clone size: .; J gene: TRBJ2-1; CDR3 protein: CATSRNGGQGEQFF; CDR3 DNA: TGTGCCACCAGCAGGAATGGGGGACAGGGAGAGCAGTTCTTC
D gene: .; V gene: TRBV7-7; clone size: .; J gene: TRBJ2-3; CDR3 protein: CASSLHPGDTQYF; CDR3 DNA: TGTGCTAGCAGCCTCCACCCCGGGGATACGCAGTATTTT
D gene: .; V gene: TRBV4-3; clone size: .; J gene: TRBJ2-6; CDR3 protein: CASSQVAGSGANVLTF; CDR3 DNA: TGCGCCAGCAGCCAAGTTGCGGGGTCCGGGGCCAACGTCCTGACTTTC
D gene: TRBD2; V gene: TRBV11-2; clone size: .; J gene: TRBJ2-1; CDR3 protein: CASSLRAAAGWGEQFF; CDR3 DNA: TGTGCCAGCAGCTTGCGGGCCGCAGCGGGATGGGGTGAGCAGTTCTTC
D gene: .; V gene: TRBV28; clone size: .; J gene: TRBJ1-4; CDR3 protein: CASSLGQFNEKLFF; CDR3 DNA: TGTGCCAGCAGTTTAGGGCAGTTTAATGAAAAACTGTTTTTT
D gene: .; V gene: TRBV4-1; clone size: .; J gene: TRBJ1-2; CDR3 protein: CASSQSGQLNYGYTF; CDR3 DNA: TGCGCCAGCAGCCAATCCGGACAGCTCAACTATGGCTACACCTTC
D gene: .; V gene: TRBV7-3; clone size: .; J gene: TRBJ2-1; CDR3 protein: CASSLADSSYNEQFF; CDR3 DNA: TGTGCCAGCAGCTTAGCCGATAGCTCCTACAATGAGCAGTTCTTC
D gene: TRBD1; V gene: TRBV11-2; clone size: .; J gene: TRBJ2-2; CDR3 protein: CASSWRPGQGNTGELFF; CDR3 DNA: TGTGCCAGCAGCTGGAGACCGGGACAGGGGAACACCGGGGAGCTGTTTTTT
D gene: TRBD1; V gene: TRBV12-5; clone size: .; J gene: TRBJ2-1; CDR3 protein: CASGLVRQGPRGEQFF; CDR3 DNA: TGTGCTAGTGGTTTGGTTCGACAGGGGCCACGCGGTGAGCAGTTCTTC
D gene: .; V gene: TRBV5-4; clone size: .; J gene: TRBJ2-1; CDR3 protein: CASSQSYNEQFF; CDR3 DNA: TGTGCCAGCAGCCAGTCCTACAATGAGCAGTTCTTC
D gene: TRBD2; V gene: TRBV13; clone size: .; J gene: TRBJ2-7; CDR3 protein: CASSLGGLAGANEQYF; CDR3 DNA: TGTGCCAGCAGCTTAGGAGGGCTAGCGGGAGCGAACGAGCAGTACTTC
D gene: TRBD1; V gene: TRBV11-2; clone size: .; J gene: TRBJ2-7; CDR3 protein: CASRDRDRGPLEQYF; CDR3 DNA: TGTGCCAGCAGGGACCGGGACAGGGGGCCGCTTGAGCAGTACTTC
D gene: .; V gene: TRBV5-4; clone size: once; J gene: TRBJ2-5; CDR3 protein: CASSLDALQETQYF; CDR3 DNA: TGTGCCAGCAGCTTGGACGCGCTTCAAGAGACCCAGTACTTC
D gene: TRBD1; V gene: TRBV14; clone size: .; J gene: TRBJ2-7; CDR3 protein: CASSLGTGRTYLYEQYF; CDR3 DNA: TGTGCCAGCAGCCTCGGGACAGGGCGGACCTACCTCTACGAGCAGTACTTC
D gene: .; V gene: TRBV5-1; clone size: .; J gene: TRBJ1-2; CDR3 protein: CASSYLGQTYGYTF; CDR3 DNA: TGCGCCAGCTCATACTTAGGACAGACCTATGGCTACACCTTC
D gene: .; V gene: TRBV2; clone size: .; J gene: TRBJ2-7; CDR3 protein: CASRLLRADEQYF; CDR3 DNA: TGTGCCAGCAGGTTACTCAGGGCGGACGAGCAGTACTTC
D gene: .; V gene: TRBV7-3; clone size: once; J gene: TRBJ2-1; CDR3 protein: CASSSIPTSSYNEQFF; CDR3 DNA: TGTGCCAGCAGCTCCATCCCTACGAGCTCCTACAATGAGCAGTTCTTC
D gene: .; V gene: TRBV29-1; clone size: .; J gene: TRBJ2-1; CDR3 protein: CSVEGTDYHYNEQFF; CDR3 DNA: TGCAGCGTTGAAGGCACGGACTACCACTACAATGAGCAGTTCTTC
D gene: TRBD1; V gene: TRBV4-3; clone size: .; J gene: TRBJ1-2; CDR3 protein: CASSQDPSGGRGYTF; CDR3 DNA: TGCGCCAGCAGCCAAGATCCCTCAGGGGGCAGGGGCTACACCTTC
D gene: TRBD1; V gene: TRBV30; clone size: .; J gene: TRBJ2-7; CDR3 protein: CAWSPDRGPLYEQYF; CDR3 DNA: TGTGCCTGGAGCCCGGACAGGGGACCCCTCTACGAGCAGTACTTC
D gene: TRBD1; V gene: TRBV10-3; clone size: .; J gene: TRBJ1-5; CDR3 protein: CAISGTGPSSGQPQHF; CDR3 DNA: TGTGCCATCAGTGGGACAGGCCCCAGCTCGGGTCAGCCCCAGCATTTT
D gene: .; V gene: TRBV6-5; clone size: .; J gene: TRBJ1-1; CDR3 protein: CASSRDSRDTEAFF; CDR3 DNA: TGTGCCAGCAGTAGGGACTCTAGGGACACTGAAGCTTTCTTT
D gene: .; V gene: TRBV9; clone size: .; J gene: TRBJ2-3; CDR3 protein: CASSPRLTSTDTQYF; CDR3 DNA: TGTGCCAGCAGCCCTCGCCTTACTAGCACAGATACGCAGTATTTT
D gene: .; V gene: TRBV7-8; clone size: .; J gene: TRBJ1-1; CDR3 protein: CASSLDKGTPTEAFF; CDR3 DNA: TGTGCCAGCAGCTTAGATAAGGGGACTCCCACTGAAGCTTTCTTT
D gene: .; V gene: TRBV2; clone size: .; J gene: TRBJ1-2; CDR3 protein: CASSQMSELGGGYTF; CDR3 DNA: TGTGCCAGCAGTCAAATGTCAGAACTAGGAGGCGGCTACACCTTC
D gene: TRBD2; V gene: TRBV6-5; clone size: .; J gene: TRBJ2-1; CDR3 protein: CASSYWREGSNEQFF; CDR3 DNA: TGTGCCAGCAGTTACTGGCGGGAGGGCTCCAATGAGCAGTTCTTC
D gene: .; V gene: TRBV7-6; clone size: .; J gene: TRBJ2-3; CDR3 protein: CASSLVSLASTDTQYF; CDR3 DNA: TGTGCCAGCAGCTTAGTTTCACTAGCTTCCACAGATACGCAGTATTTT
D gene: .; V gene: TRBV7-9; clone size: .; J gene: TRBJ2-5; CDR3 protein: CASSLAGGETQYF; CDR3 DNA: TGTGCCAGCAGCTTAGCGGGGGGAGAGACCCAGTACTTC
D gene: .; V gene: TRBV7-6; clone size: .; J gene: TRBJ1-4; CDR3 protein: CASSSRYSGRNEKLFF; CDR3 DNA: TGTGCCAGCAGCTCCCGGTACAGTGGTCGTAATGAAAAACTGTTTTTT
D gene: .; V gene: TRBV5-1; clone size: .; J gene: TRBJ2-5; CDR3 protein: CASSLSAGTSYQETQYF; CDR3 DNA: TGCGCCAGCAGCTTGTCGGCCGGGACTTCGTACCAAGAGACCCAGTACTTC
D gene: TRBD2; V gene: TRBV19; clone size: .; J gene: TRBJ2-7; CDR3 protein: CASGAGVGYEQYF; CDR3 DNA: TGTGCCAGCGGAGCGGGGGTAGGCTACGAGCAGTACTTC
D gene: TRBD2; V gene: TRBV18; clone size: .; J gene: TRBJ2-3; CDR3 protein: CASSQSGGAVDTQYF; CDR3 DNA: TGTGCCAGCTCACAAAGCGGGGGGGCGGTCGATACGCAGTATTTT
D gene: .; V gene: TRBV27; clone size: .; J gene: TRBJ1-6; CDR3 protein: CASKKSSPDSPLHF; CDR3 DNA: TGTGCCAGCAAAAAAAGCTCCCCCGATTCACCCCTCCACTTT
D gene: .; V gene: TRBV27; clone size: .; J gene: TRBJ2-7; CDR3 protein: CASSPGTYEQYF; CDR3 DNA: TGTGCCAGCAGCCCCGGGACCTACGAGCAGTACTTC
D gene: .; V gene: TRBV5-4; clone size: .; J gene: TRBJ2-3; CDR3 protein: CASRETGTDTQYF; CDR3 DNA: TGTGCCAGCCGGGAAACGGGCACAGATACGCAGTATTTT
D gene: TRBD1; V gene: TRBV29-1; clone size: .; J gene: TRBJ2-7; CDR3 protein: CSVEGTGEAYEQYF; CDR3 DNA: TGCAGCGTTGAAGGGACAGGGGAGGCCTACGAGCAGTACTTC
D gene: .; V gene: TRBV7-2; clone size: few; J gene: TRBJ1-2; CDR3 protein: CASSLSREAYGYTF; CDR3 DNA: TGTGCCAGCAGCTTATCCAGGGAGGCCTATGGCTACACCTTC
D gene: .; V gene: TRBV30; clone size: few; J gene: TRBJ1-2; CDR3 protein: CAWSLTGVYGYTF; CDR3 DNA: TGTGCCTGGAGCCTGACAGGCGTCTATGGCTACACCTTC
D gene: TRBD2; V gene: TRBV7-2; clone size: .; J gene: TRBJ2-5; CDR3 protein: CASSFVAGVRETQYF; CDR3 DNA: TGTGCCAGCAGCTTTGTGGCGGGAGTTCGGGAGACCCAGTACTTC
D gene: TRBD2; V gene: TRBV9; clone size: .; J gene: TRBJ2-1; CDR3 protein: CASSVGALAGGPNEQFF; CDR3 DNA: TGTGCCAGCAGCGTAGGGGCCCTAGCGGGGGGTCCGAATGAGCAGTTCTTC
D gene: .; V gene: TRBV6-1; clone size: .; J gene: TRBJ1-1; CDR3 protein: CASTWNTEAFF; CDR3 DNA: TGTGCCAGCACCTGGAACACTGAAGCTTTCTTT
D gene: TRBD1; V gene: TRBV28; clone size: few; J gene: TRBJ1-4; CDR3 protein: CASSLDRGSTNEKLFF; CDR3 DNA: TGTGCCAGCAGCTTAGACAGGGGGTCAACTAATGAAAAACTGTTTTTT
D gene: .; V gene: TRBV6-5; clone size: .; J gene: TRBJ2-1; CDR3 protein: CASSYGGGPLYEQFF; CDR3 DNA: TGTGCCAGCAGTTACGGCGGGGGCCCGCTCTATGAGCAGTTCTTC
D gene: .; V gene: TRBV7-2; clone size: .; J gene: TRBJ2-5; CDR3 protein: CASSGRGQQTQYF; CDR3 DNA: TGTGCCAGCAGCGGGCGGGGGCAACAGACCCAGTACTTC
D gene: TRBD2; V gene: TRBV5-1; clone size: .; J gene: TRBJ2-7; CDR3 protein: CASSPPRASGSYEQYF; CDR3 DNA: TGCGCCAGCAGCCCCCCGCGGGCTAGCGGCTCCTACGAGCAGTACTTC
D gene: TRBD2; V gene: TRBV4-3; clone size: .; J gene: TRBJ2-2; CDR3 protein: CASSQIGLAGTGELFF; CDR3 DNA: TGCGCCAGCAGCCAAATAGGACTAGCGGGCACCGGGGAGCTGTTTTTT
D gene: TRBD1; V gene: TRBV7-2; clone size: once; J gene: TRBJ1-4; CDR3 protein: CASSQGQGAGKLFF; CDR3 DNA: TGTGCCAGCAGCCAAGGACAGGGGGCTGGAAAACTGTTTTTT